These 17 T cell receptor beta chains came from one sample sequenced in a study of cytomegalovirus exposure and HLA in healthy donors. Here immunoSEQ multiplex PCR was the method, and the copy in TCRdb shows in-frame clones only, minus some. In the table there are about 170,000 clones, around nine tenths of which are singletons. Sequenced material: PBMCs. Every receptor here comes from a woman aged 25 to 39 in good health and CMV-seronegative.

This chain links TRBV2 with TRBJ2-2, with 7 bases that match TRBD1. There are 14 residues in the CDR3. Germline values: CDR1 SNHLY, CDR2 FYNNEI. The V gene end was trimmed by 6 bases and the J gene end by 7 bases; junction bases not matched to a gene: 8. The CDR3, as DNA: TGTGCCAGCAGAGACAGGGTAGGAAGCGGGGAGCTGTTTTTT. Encoded protein: CASRDRVGSGELFF.

CDR3 DNA: TGTGCCAGCAGCTTGAGAGATTTGGCCGGGGAGCTGTTTTTT. Protein product: CASSLRDLAGELFF. This rearrangement joins TRBV7-8 to TRBJ2-2; D uncertain. This CDR3 is 14 amino acids long. Looked up from germline, CDR1 is SGHVS and CDR2 is FQNEAQ. V lost 3 bases, J lost 6 bases, and 11 bases lay in between.

V is TRBV4-1 and J is TRBJ1-6; 8 nucleotides agree with TRBD1. The CDR3 contains 17 residues. Germline CDR1 is MGHRA and CDR2 is YSYEKL. V lost 0 bases, J lost 6 bases, and 7 bases stayed unmatched. Here the CDR3 DNA reads TGCGCCAGCAGCCAAGAAACAGGGGGGCGGATTAATTCACCCCTCCACTTT. Amino acid sequence: CASSQETGGRINSPLHF.

V gene TRBV7-8 combines with J gene TRBJ2-7, with D uncertain. V was pared by 6 bases and J by 4 bases, with 10 bases between. This CDR3 spans 12 amino acids. Germline lookup yields CDR1 SGHVS and CDR2 FQNEAQ. CDR3: CASRPNIYEQYF. CDR3 sequence (DNA): TGTGCCAGCAGACCAAACATTTACGAGCAGTACTTC.

The genes are TRBV6-1 and TRBJ1-1; no reliable D call. CDR1 is MNHNS, CDR2 SASEGT, per germline. Trimming shortened V by 2 bases and J by 1 base, and 11 bases separated the two germline ends. CDR3 length: 15 residues. This CDR3 is CASSEKPDKNTEAFF. DNA of the CDR3: TGTGCCAGCAGTGAAAAACCTGACAAGAACACTGAAGCTTTCTTT.

The chain employs TRBV7-9 and TRBJ2-1, with 13 positions matching TRBD2. This CDR3 has 17 amino acids. Trimming at V came to 4 bases and at J to 3 bases, leaving 6 bases not matched to a gene. From germline, CDR1 is SEHNR and CDR2 FQNEAQ (reference sequence). The CDR3, as DNA: TGTGCCAGCAGCTCGGGGGGACTAGCGGGGAACTACAATGAGCAGTTCTTC. Its protein product is CASSSGGLAGNYNEQFF.

V gene TRBV5-4 combines with J gene TRBJ1-1; no definite D call. Trimming removed 2 bases at V and 1 base at J, with 12 bases between. The CDR3 runs to 15 residues. The V gene's germline CDR1 is SGHNT and CDR2 YYREEE (reference sequence). The CDR3 nucleotides read TGTGCCAGCAGCTTATATTTTGGCGGGAACACTGAAGCTTTCTTT. Translating gives CASSLYFGGNTEAFF.

The rearrangement links TRBV21-1 to TRBJ1-5; the tabulated D call, TRBD1, remains unverified against the DNA. TRBV21-1 represents a pseudogene. The CDR3 loop spans 15 amino acids. CDR3: CASSMGGQGYQPQHF. CDR3 bases: TGTGCCAGCAGCATGGGGGGACAGGGATATCAGCCCCAGCATTTT.

This chain connects TRBV10-1 to TRBJ2-1; 9 bases fit TRBD2. J gave up 7 bases and V 0 bases, and 10 bases lay outside the gene matches. From germline, CDR1 is WNHNN and CDR2 SYGVQD (reference sequence). The CDR3 is made up of 17 amino acids. For the CDR3, the DNA is TGCGCCAGCAGTGAGTCGACGGCGGGGGGGGCCTGGAATGAGCAGTTCTTC. It yields the protein CASSESTAGGAWNEQFF.

V is TRBV2 and J is TRBJ1-4; TRBD1 aligns across 8 bases. Germline V gives CDR1 SNHLY, CDR2 FYNNEI. The CDR3 totals 16 residues. The trim removed 5 bases at V and 1 base at J, leaving 6 bases unmatched. The CDR3 region is CASSRQGAGTNEKLFF. The CDR3 nucleotides are TGTGCCAGCAGTCGGCAGGGGGCAGGAACTAATGAAAAACTGTTTTTT.

The CDR3 sequence: CASSKTGYANEKLFF. The CDR3 DNA is TGTGCCAGCAGCAAAACGGGATACGCTAATGAAAAACTGTTTTTT. The V gene is TRBV9, the J gene TRBJ1-4, with D unresolved. V was trimmed by 4 bases and J by 3 bases, leaving 13 bases between them. The CDR3 sequence is 15 residues long. The germline CDR1 and CDR2 sequences are SGDLS and YYNGEE.

This rearrangement joins TRBV18 to TRBJ2-1; 10 bases match TRBD2. The V gene end was trimmed by 2 bases and the J gene end by 0 bases; junction bases not matched to a gene: 10. The V gene's germline CDR1 is KGHSH and CDR2 LQKENI. This CDR3 spans 19 amino acids. The CDR3 sequence: CASSPSNSGGRGSYNEQFF. The CDR3 bases are TGTGCCAGCTCACCAAGTAATAGCGGGGGGAGAGGCTCCTACAATGAGCAGTTCTTC. Looking up the rest from reference TRBV18 and TRBJ2-1 gives the full variable domain: NAGVMQNPRHLVRRRGQEARLRCSPMKGHSHVYWYRQLPEEGLKFMVYLQKENIIDESGMPKERFSAEFPKEGPSILRIQQVVRGDSAAYFCASSPSNSGGRGSYNEQFFGPGTRLTVL.

The chain combines TRBV11-2 with TRBJ1-2; D possibly corresponds to TRBD1 (6 bases). The CDR3 loop spans 15 amino acids. Trimming pared 5 bases from V and 8 bases from J, leaving 21 bases between. The germline gives CDR1 SGHAT, CDR2 FQNNGV. This chain's CDR3 is CASSPIGTTSVGYTF. In DNA form, the CDR3 reads TGTGCCAGCAGCCCAATAGGGACAACAAGTGTGGGCTACACCTTC. Full variable domain (missing parts from reference TRBV11-2 and TRBJ1-2): EAGVAQSPRYKIIEKRQSVAFWCNPISGHATLYWYQQILGQGPKLLIQFQNNGVVDDSQLPKDRFSAERLKGVDSTLKIQPAKLEDSAVYLCASSPIGTTSVGYTFGSGTRLTVV.

This chain uses TRBV15 with TRBJ2-7; D remains ambiguous. This CDR3 has 12 amino acids. With 2 bases removed from V and 3 bases from J, the gap between germline ends came to 5 bases. Germline CDR1 is LNHNV and CDR2 is YYDKDF (reference sequence). The CDR3 loop is CATSRPYYEQYF. In nucleotides, the CDR3 is TGTGCCACCAGCAGACCTTACTACGAGCAGTACTTC.

V and J are TRBV19 and TRBJ2-1; D gene unclear. Looked up from germline, CDR1 is LNHDA and CDR2 is SQIVND (reference sequence). The V end lost 4 bases, the J end lost 5 bases, and 9 bases lay between the germline ends. CDR3 length: 13 amino acids. The CDR3 region is CASSNTRNNEQFF. CDR3 sequence (DNA): TGTGCCAGTAGTAACACCAGGAACAATGAGCAGTTCTTC.

The chain recombines TRBV6-1 with TRBJ1-2, with 11 bases that match TRBD1. Looked up from germline, CDR1 is MNHNS and CDR2 is SASEGT. The CDR3 contains 14 residues. V shed 3 bases and J 6 bases; nucleotides not matched to a gene: 3. DNA of the CDR3: TGTGCCAGCAGTGACGGGACAGGGGGGGATGGCTACACCTTC. It specifies CASSDGTGGDGYTF.

This rearrangement joins TRBV29-1 to TRBJ1-3, with TRBD1 as a possible D gene (6 bases). The CDR3 runs 14 residues. V lost 4 bases and J lost 0, with 10 bases in between. Germline values: CDR1 SQVTM, CDR2 ANQGSEA. CDR3 protein: CSVGDRNSGNTIYF. CDR3 in DNA: TGCAGCGTTGGCGACAGGAACTCTGGAAACACCATATATTTT.